This entry features one T cell receptor beta chain sequence. These data originate in a study of yellow fever vaccine responses in identical twins. One entry per CDR3 protein results from TCRdb running MiXCR on the RT-PCR reads. Of approximately 9,600 distinct CDR3 sequences in the sample, roughly 80% are singletons; the top ten hold 2%. CDR3 length equals 15 residues. Germline CDR1 LNHNV, CDR2 YYDKDF (reference sequence). The V end was cut by 0 bases, the J end by 1 base, with 9 bases between. Source: T cells from blood (PBMCs), unsorted or a sorted subset (not recorded which), taken before or after yellow fever vaccination (not recorded which). The origin of this receptor is a woman aged 18-29 years who received the yellow fever vaccine. The rearrangement joins TRBV15 to TRBJ1-1, with D unresolved. The CDR3 nucleotides are TGTGCCACCAGCAGAGATCGGCAGCAGAACACTGAAGCTTTCTTT. The encoded protein is CATSRDRQQNTEAFF.